Presented here are 14 T cell receptor beta chains from one specimen sequenced in a study of OX40 agonist ivuxolimab in advanced cancers. Clones were sequenced by immunoSEQ multiplex PCR, and TCRdb holds only the in-frame ones, with some missing. The sample holds tens of thousands of clones, about 82% seen once. This sample comprised CD4+ or CD8+ T cells sorted from blood, obtained in a trial of the OX40 agonist ivuxolimab. The receptors stem from an adult with an advanced solid tumor such as melanoma, head and neck, liver or kidney cancer.

This chain joins TRBV28 and TRBJ2-7; D is unclear. Germline V gene sequence: CDR1 MDHEN, CDR2 SYDVKM. CDR3 length: 13 amino acids. Trimming stripped 3 bases from V and 2 bases from J, with 8 bases between. CDR3: CASSLATAYEQYV. CDR3 nucleotides: TGTGCCAGCAGTTTGGCCACCGCCTACGAGCAGTACGTC.

V usage is TRBV19 and J usage is TRBJ1-2; the match to TRBD1 covers 7 bases. Per germline, CDR1 LNHDA and CDR2 SQIVND (reference sequence). CDR3 size: 17 residues. Trimming at V came to 1 base and at J to 4 bases, leaving 12 bases not matched to a gene. The CDR3 region has the DNA TGTGCCAGTAGTATAGGACGAGCCGGGACAGAGAGCTATGGCTACACCTTC. Translated: CASSIGRAGTESYGYTF.

This clone was seen a handful of times. The chain employs TRBV6-6 and TRBJ2-7; 10 bases agree with TRBD2. V lost 6 bases, J lost 2 bases, and 7 bases stayed unmatched. CDR1 MNHNY and CDR2 SVGAGI come from the germline V gene (reference sequence). The CDR3 totals 15 residues. CDR3 coding DNA: TGTGCCAGCAGGTCATCACTAGCGGGGCCCTACGAGCAGTACTTC. This encodes CASRSSLAGPYEQYF.

This clone has a count of ten or more. The V and J genes are TRBV19 and TRBJ1-2; D is ambiguous. Germline CDR1 is LNHDA and CDR2 is SQIVND (reference sequence). This CDR3 has 12 residues. The V and J ends lost 6 bases and 0 bases respectively, with 5 bases between them. This CDR3 reads CASRRTNYGYTF. CDR3 nucleotides: TGTGCCAGTAGAAGGACTAACTATGGCTACACCTTC.

The chain recombines TRBV4-3 with TRBJ2-5, with 7 bases lining up with TRBD1. After removal of 0 bases from V and 4 bases from J, the junction contained 2 bases not matched to a gene. This CDR3 is 14 amino acids long. Germline V gene lookup returns CDR1 LGHNA and CDR2 YSLEER. The CDR3 DNA reads as TGCGCCAGCAGCCAAGACCCAGGGGGAGAGACCCAGTACTTC. Translating it yields CASSQDPGGETQYF.

This sequence joins TRBV2 and TRBJ2-2; weak D call: TRBD2 (5 bases). V shed 6 bases and J shed 6 bases, with 14 bases lying between them. Germline V gene data show CDR1 as SNHLY and CDR2 as FYNNEI. This CDR3 has 14 amino acids. This chain's CDR3 is CASRIGVSAGELFF. CDR3 in DNA: TGTGCCAGCAGGATCGGGGTATCAGCCGGGGAGCTGTTTTTT.

This chain connects TRBV7-9 to TRBJ1-5; D is perhaps TRBD1 (5 bases). Trimming shortened V by 3 bases and J by 0 bases, and 12 bases separated the two germline ends. Looked up from germline, CDR1 is SEHNR and CDR2 is FQNEAQ (reference sequence). The CDR3 consists of 16 residues. For the CDR3, the DNA is TGTGCCAGCAGCTTCGGTGGGGGTGGTAGCAATCAGCCCCAGCATTTT. Its translation is CASSFGGGGSNQPQHF. Complete variable domain (other parts from reference TRBV7-9 and TRBJ1-5): DTGVSQNPRHKITKRGQNVTFRCDPISEHNRLYWYRQTLGQGPEFLTYFQNEAQLEKSRLLSDRFSAERPKGSFSTLEIQRTEQGDSAMYLCASSFGGGGSNQPQHFGDGTRLSIL.

This chain uses TRBV5-1 with TRBJ2-3, with D possibly matching TRBD2 (6 bases). The germline V gene has CDR1 SGHRS and CDR2 YFSETQ. V lost 4 bases to trimming and J lost 0 bases, with 9 bases between them. There are 14 residues in the CDR3. The CDR3, as DNA: TGCGCCAGCAGCCCGCTAGCGAGCACAGATACGCAGTATTTT. Its translation: CASSPLASTDTQYF.

This clone was detected only once. This rearrangement joins TRBV4-1 to TRBJ2-7; 8 bases agree with TRBD2. Germline CDR1 reads MGHRA; CDR2 reads YSYEKL. Trimming removed 4 bases from V and 2 bases from J; junction bases left unmatched: 13. The CDR3 contains 17 residues. The CDR3 bases are TGCGCCAGCAGCCCTGGGCTGACGCGGGAGGCGACCTACGAGCAGTACTTC. It encodes CASSPGLTREATYEQYF.

This sequence joins TRBV20-1 and TRBJ2-1, with a weak D call TRBD2 (5 bases). The germline V gene encodes CDR1 DFQATT and CDR2 SNEGSKA (reference sequence). Trimming took off 5 bases at V and 9 bases at J, with 11 bases between the two ends. This CDR3 contains 11 residues. The CDR3 sequence is CSAGRTSEQFF. In nucleotides, the CDR3 is TGCAGTGCTGGTAGAACTAGTGAGCAGTTCTTC.

The rearrangement links TRBV10-1 to TRBJ1-5; D perhaps matches TRBD1 (6 bases). Germline V gene data show CDR1 as WNHNN and CDR2 as SYGVQD (reference sequence). Trimming pared 0 bases from V and 0 bases from J, leaving 15 bases between. The CDR3 has 18 residues. The CDR3 protein is CASSESGHVPDSNQPQHF. The CDR3 nucleotides are TGCGCCAGCAGTGAGTCGGGACACGTCCCGGATAGCAATCAGCCCCAGCATTTT.

The chain is built from TRBV18 and TRBJ1-1, with D perhaps matching TRBD1 (6 bases). This CDR3 contains 16 residues. The germline V gene has CDR1 KGHSH and CDR2 LQKENI. V lost 2 bases, J lost 1 base, and 14 bases lay in between. This CDR3 reads CASSPKVKGENTEAFF. The DNA of the CDR3 is TGTGCCAGCTCACCAAAAGTTAAGGGGGAGAACACTGAAGCTTTCTTT.

The V and J genes are TRBV7-2 and TRBJ2-1; no firm D call. V was cut by 1 base and J by 2 bases, with 9 bases left in between. This CDR3 contains 15 residues. Germline V CDR1 and CDR2: SGHTA, FQGNSA. CDR3 nucleotides: TGTGCCAGCAGCTTAGGGCCCGGAGCCTACAATGAGCAGTTCTTC. Translated: CASSLGPGAYNEQFF.

The genes are TRBV7-2 and TRBJ2-6; 8 nucleotides line up with TRBD1. CDR3 size: 17 residues. Trimming cost V 5 bases and J 0 bases; bases outside gene matches: 6. From germline, CDR1 is SGHTA and CDR2 FQGNSA. The chain's CDR3 is CASSRSTGGSGANVLTF. The CDR3 region has the DNA TGTGCCAGCAGCCGAAGCACAGGGGGCTCTGGGGCCAACGTCCTGACTTTC.